The 30 T cell receptor beta chains below come from one sample, sequenced in a study of Ad26.COV2.S vaccination and SARS-CoV-2 variants. Treatment of the sample: some 20 received Ad26.COV2.S at low or high dose, single or two shots; about five received placebo; per-sample allocation not given. Specimens were obtained on day 63 following the first vaccine or placebo injection. This table comes from immunoSEQ multiplex PCR, and its TCRdb copy is limited to in-frame clones, with some not included. The data show more than 300,000 clones, with 88% seen just once and around 6.6% held by the top ten. The sequencing here drew on peripheral blood, taken in a trial of Ad26.COV2.S vaccine versus placebo. These receptors were taken from a person aged 18-65 years who received the Ad26.COV2.S COVID-19 vaccine or a placebo.

V and J are TRBV5-6 and TRBJ1-2; the match to TRBD1 covers 8 bases. Germline lookup yields CDR1 SGHDT and CDR2 YYEEEE. The J segment lost 7 bases and the V segment lost 4 bases, leaving 9 bases of the junction unmatched. The CDR3 consists of 14 residues. This chain's CDR3 is CASSVTGESSGYTF. The CDR3 nucleotides read TGTGCCAGCAGCGTGACAGGGGAAAGTAGTGGCTACACCTTC.

The chain joins TRBV14 to TRBJ1-1; D unresolved. Trimming removed 6 bases from V and 3 bases from J, with 11 bases in between. CDR1 and CDR2 (germline): SGHDN, FVKESK. This CDR3 comprises 13 residues. CDR3 sequence: CASSPSRDTEAFF. Written as DNA, the CDR3 is TGTGCCAGCAGTCCGAGTCGGGACACTGAAGCTTTCTTT.

The chain links TRBV5-1 to TRBJ2-7, with 8 bases fitting TRBD1. Germline-derived CDR1 and CDR2 are SGHRS and YFSETQ. CDR3 length equals 13 residues. V was pared by 5 bases and J by 9 bases, with 10 bases of the junction left unmatched. In DNA form, the CDR3 reads TGCGCCAGCAGTGAAAACGGCGGGACAGGGCAGTACTTC. Translation: CASSENGGTGQYF.

The gene calls are TRBV4-1 and TRBJ2-5; 10 bases map to TRBD2. The CDR3 covers 15 residues. J gave up 10 bases and V 0 bases, and 8 bases lay outside the gene matches. Germline V gene sequence: CDR1 MGHRA, CDR2 YSYEKL. CDR3 sequence (DNA): TGCGCCAGCAGCCAAGATCGGTGGCTAGCGGGGGACCAGTACTTC. Protein: CASSQDRWLAGDQYF.

In this sample, this clone turned up once. J is TRBJ1-4 and V is TRBV9; D is ambiguous. The V gene's germline CDR1 is SGDLS and CDR2 YYNGEE. Trimming removed 0 bases at V and 7 bases at J, with 16 bases between. The CDR3 contains 16 residues. DNA for the CDR3: TGTGCCAGCAGCGTAGGGGGAGGGCAGGTCGGTGAAAAACTGTTTTTT. Amino acid sequence: CASSVGGGQVGEKLFF.

The V and J genes are TRBV27 and TRBJ2-7; weak D call: TRBD1 (5 bases). Per the germline V gene, CDR1 is MNHEY and CDR2 is SMNVEV (reference sequence). This CDR3 region has 16 residues. Trimming removed 0 bases from V and 0 bases from J, with 12 bases in between. The CDR3: CASSLSIHRSSYEQYF. The DNA of the CDR3 is TGTGCCAGCAGTTTATCGATCCACAGGAGCTCCTACGAGCAGTACTTC.

For this clone: A much larger clone lies a single base off, so this may be a read error. The chain is built from TRBV6-5 and TRBJ2-3; D remains unclear. In germline, CDR1 is MNHEY, CDR2 SVGAGI. CDR3 length: 12 residues. V gave up 4 bases and J gave up 1 base, with 3 bases separating them. For the CDR3, the DNA is TGTGCCAGCAGTTTCGGCACAGATACGCAGTATTTT. This sequence encodes CASSFGTDTQYF.

This chain joins TRBV21-1 and TRBJ1-4; the table names TRBD1, a call not compared with the DNA. TRBV21-1 is a recognized pseudogene. CDR3 size: 18 residues. The CDR3 sequence is CASTPLGAGGASNEKLFF. In DNA, the CDR3 is TGTGCCAGCACCCCCCTCGGGGCAGGGGGCGCATCTAATGAAAAACTGTTTTTT.

This clone was counted a single time. The chain has TRBV2 and TRBJ2-5; unclear D gene. CDR1 is SNHLY and CDR2 is FYNNEI in the germline V gene. The CDR3 has 14 residues. V shed 11 bases and J shed 2 bases, with 18 bases lying between them. The CDR3 DNA sequence: TGTGCCTCCAGGTCGTGGTACGGTCAAGAGACCCAGTACTTC. Translating gives CASRSWYGQETQYF.

The chain has TRBV2 and TRBJ1-2, with 8 bases matching TRBD1. Unmatched junction bases numbered 6, after V lost 2 bases and J lost 7 bases. The CDR3 is made up of 14 amino acids. CDR1 and CDR2 from the germline V gene are SNHLY and FYNNEI. CDR3 sequence (DNA): TGTGCCAGCAGTGAATCCAGGGGGCTGATTGGCTACACCTTC. Its protein product is CASSESRGLIGYTF. Drawing the rest from reference TRBV2 and TRBJ1-2, the complete variable domain is EPEVTQTPSHQVTQMGQEVILRCVPISNHLYFYWYRQILGQKVEFLVSFYNNEISEKSEIFDDQFSVERPDGSNFTLKIRSTKLEDSAMYFCASSESRGLIGYTFGSGTRLTVV.

The chain combines TRBV9 with TRBJ2-2; the D is unclear. Germline CDR1 reads SGDLS; CDR2 reads YYNGEE. With 2 bases removed from V and 5 bases from J, the gap between germline ends came to 10 bases. The CDR3 runs to 14 residues. CDR3 amino acids: CASSVSVKTGELFF. The CDR3 DNA follows: TGTGCCAGCAGCGTGTCAGTAAAAACCGGGGAGCTGTTTTTT.

The genes are TRBV9 and TRBJ2-7; 13 bases fit TRBD2. Germline lookup yields CDR1 SGDLS and CDR2 YYNGEE. The trim removed 3 bases at V and 3 bases at J, leaving 6 bases unmatched. The CDR3 runs 16 residues. DNA of the CDR3: TGTGCCAGCAGCGCCACAGGACTAGCGGGGGACTACGAGCAGTACTTC. Translation gives CASSATGLAGDYEQYF.

The rearrangement joins TRBV10-3 to TRBJ2-3; 14 bases fit TRBD2. The CDR3 is 16 residues long. CDR1 ENHRY and CDR2 SYGVKD come from the germline V gene. V lost 6 bases and J lost 4; bases outside the gene matches: 6. CDR3 residues: CAIRPTSGGVSDTQYF. In DNA, the CDR3 is TGTGCCATCAGGCCGACTAGCGGGGGGGTCTCAGATACGCAGTATTTT.

The chain employs TRBV19 and TRBJ2-2, with a possible D match to TRBD1 (5 bases). Per germline, CDR1 LNHDA and CDR2 SQIVND (reference sequence). The CDR3 extends over 13 amino acids. Trimming shortened V by 2 bases and J by 6 bases, and 7 bases separated the two germline ends. The CDR3 bases are TGTGCCAGTAGTATACAGGGTTCCGGGGAGCTGTTTTTT. Amino acids: CASSIQGSGELFF.

The V gene is TRBV6-5, the J gene TRBJ2-7, with D perhaps assigned TRBD1 or TRBD2 (5 bases each). CDR3 length: 15 residues. CDR1 MNHEY and CDR2 SVGAGI come from the germline V gene. The V end was cut by 0 bases, the J end by 2 bases, with 11 bases between. The CDR3 sequence: CASSYSRGSPYEQYF. The CDR3 DNA reads TGTGCCAGCAGTTACTCGAGGGGCAGTCCCTACGAGCAGTACTTC.

The chain is built from TRBV7-9 and TRBJ1-1; a weak D match, TRBD1 (5 bases). CDR1 SEHNR and CDR2 FQNEAQ come from the germline V gene (reference sequence). V was cut by 4 bases and J by 1 base, with 10 bases left in between. The CDR3 is made up of 14 amino acids. This CDR3 is CASSYLGENTEAFF. The CDR3 DNA follows: TGTGCCAGCAGCTACTTGGGGGAGAACACTGAAGCTTTCTTT. Full variable domain (missing parts from reference TRBV7-9 and TRBJ1-1): DTGVSQNPRHKITKRGQNVTFRCDPISEHNRLYWYRQTLGQGPEFLTYFQNEAQLEKSRLLSDRFSAERPKGSFSTLEIQRTEQGDSAMYLCASSYLGENTEAFFGQGTRLTVV.

The rearrangement joins TRBV2 to TRBJ1-4; D not certain. CDR3 length: 13 residues. Germline loops: CDR1 SNHLY, CDR2 FYNNEI. Trimming removed 1 base at V and 12 bases at J, with 12 bases between. The CDR3 region is CASSEGVSVELFF. CDR3 bases: TGTGCCAGCAGTGAAGGGGTATCGGTCGAACTGTTTTTT.

V gene TRBV4-3 combines with J gene TRBJ2-7; D possibly corresponds to TRBD1 (6 bases). Between the trimmed V and J ends, which lost 4 bases and 0 bases, there was a span of 13 bases. This CDR3 has 15 amino acids. Germline CDR1 LGHNA, CDR2 YSLEER. The CDR3 loop reads CASSRGAGDSYEQYF. For the CDR3, the DNA is TGCGCCAGCAGCCGAGGCGCAGGGGACTCCTACGAGCAGTACTTC.

Of note for this clone: The limits of the CDR3 on the DNA are not certain, so only TCRdb's listed CDR3 is given. This chain connects TRBV21-1 to TRBJ1-5; the listed D gene, TRBD1, was not tested against the DNA. TRBV21-1 is a recognized pseudogene. The CDR3 is 15 residues long, counting both termini. The CDR3 is CASSWGQGNNQPQHF.

The V and J genes are TRBV25-1 and TRBJ2-7, with 8 bases that match TRBD2. The CDR3 sequence is 13 residues long. Germline values: CDR1 MGHDK, CDR2 SYGVNS. Unmatched junction bases numbered 8, after V lost 8 bases and J lost 5 bases. The DNA for the CDR3 is TGTGCCAGCGGCCGGGGGGGGCTGAACGAGCAGTACTTC. It specifies CASGRGGLNEQYF.

This sequence joins TRBV5-4 and TRBJ2-7; D might be TRBD1 (6 bases). Trimming cost V 4 bases and J 5 bases, with 22 bases left between them. CDR1 is SGHNT, CDR2 YYREEE, per germline (reference sequence). The CDR3 sequence is 16 residues long. The CDR3 nucleotides read TGTGCCAGCAGCCGAGGGGGACCCTCAGGTTCGGACGAGCAGTACTTC. Translating it yields CASSRGGPSGSDEQYF.

V gene TRBV5-4 combines with J gene TRBJ1-1; 8 positions match TRBD1. In germline, CDR1 is SGHNT, CDR2 YYREEE (reference sequence). Trimming at V came to 6 bases and at J to 4 bases, leaving 8 bases not matched to a gene. The CDR3 sequence is 14 residues long. The CDR3 sequence: CASKNAGGFTEAFF. DNA of the CDR3: TGTGCCAGCAAAAACGCAGGGGGCTTCACTGAAGCTTTCTTT.

This CDR3 is CASTGLELETQYF. As DNA, the CDR3 is TGTGCCAGTACAGGGCTGGAGTTGGAGACCCAGTACTTC. The V call is TRBV6-6, the J call TRBJ2-5; TRBD1 is a possible D gene (6 bases). The CDR3 sequence is 13 residues long. Germline assignment: CDR1 MNHNY and CDR2 SVGAGI (reference sequence). The V end lost 9 bases, the J end lost 5 bases, and 16 bases lay between the germline ends.

There are a few counts of this clone. The J gene is TRBJ1-5, the V gene TRBV2; D is possibly TRBD1 (5 bases). V lost 7 bases and J 7 bases, leaving 17 bases between the germline ends. Germline CDR1 and CDR2: SNHLY and FYNNEI. The CDR3 has 14 residues. The CDR3, as DNA: TGTGCCAGCACGGCAGGGAGGAGCGCACAGCCCCAGCATTTT. Protein product: CASTAGRSAQPQHF.

This chain joins TRBV2 and TRBJ1-4; no clear D. CDR1 SNHLY and CDR2 FYNNEI come from the germline V gene. Trimming took 3 bases from V and 6 from J, leaving 5 bases between them. The CDR3 sequence is 12 residues long. The DNA for the CDR3 is TGTGCCAGCAGTGAGGTAGATGAAAAACTGTTTTTT. This gives the protein CASSEVDEKLFF.

The rearrangement links TRBV12-3 or TRBV12-4 to TRBJ2-7; 7 bases map to TRBD2. After removal of 7 bases from V and 6 bases from J, the junction contained 9 bases not matched to a gene. CDR3 length: 13 residues. For the CDR3, the DNA is TGTGCCAGCACCACCCGGGGGGTCCTCGAGCAGTACTTC. Protein: CASTTRGVLEQYF.

The chain is built from TRBV10-1 and TRBJ2-2; 10 positions match TRBD1. Germline values: CDR1 WNHNN, CDR2 SYGVQD (reference sequence). Losses at the gene ends were 8 bases for V and 4 bases for J; bases not matched to a gene: 7. This CDR3 has 15 residues. The CDR3: CASGPGQGFTGELFF. The CDR3 region has the DNA TGCGCCAGCGGACCGGGACAGGGGTTCACCGGGGAGCTGTTTTTT.

A few counts support this clone. The J gene is TRBJ1-1, the V gene TRBV3-1 (or the pseudogene TRBV3-2); D not certain. Germline CDR1 LGHDT, CDR2 YNNKEL (reference sequence). Trimming took 1 base from V and 7 from J, leaving 4 bases between them. The CDR3 is 11 amino acids. CDR3 protein: CASSQANEAFF. In nucleotides, the CDR3 is TGTGCCAGCAGCCAAGCAAATGAAGCTTTCTTT.

The table lists this clone with a count of one. This chain links TRBV4-2 with TRBJ2-7, with 7 positions matching TRBD2. The V gene end was trimmed by 3 bases and the J gene end by 4 bases; junction bases not matched to a gene: 12. Germline lookup yields CDR1 LGHNA and CDR2 YNFKEQ. The CDR3 loop spans 16 amino acids. CDR3 loop: CASSQSSGISGYEQYF. CDR3 nucleotide sequence: TGTGCCAGCAGCCAGTCTAGCGGAATCAGCGGGTACGAGCAGTACTTC.

The CDR3 nucleotides are TGCGCCAGCAGCCAAGTGGCAGGCAACTCTGGAAACACCATATATTTT. Translated, it gives CASSQVAGNSGNTIYF. The chain links TRBV4-3 to TRBJ1-3, with D hard to call. This CDR3 is built from 16 residues. V lost 1 base and J 0 bases, leaving 10 bases between the germline ends. Germline CDR1 is LGHNA and CDR2 is YSLEER.